The T cell receptor beta chain under discussion was sequenced for a study of molecular identifiers for immune sequencing clone quantification. This clonotype was seen at least ten times. Each CDR3 protein gets one entry after TCRdb re-called the PCR reads with MiXCR. The sample has hundreds of thousands of distinct CDR3 sequences; about 25% are singletons. Naive CD8 T cells underwent sorting with the CD8+CD4-CCR7+CD45RA+ definition. The TCR comes from a human donor in good health. Some libraries in this study had Jurkat cell RNA spiked in. Sequenced sample: naive CD8+ T cells from blood, with Jurkat cell RNA spiked in. Subset here: FACS-sorted CD8+CD4-CCR7+CD45RA+ naive T cells.

The CDR3 protein is CASSIRDGGPQETQYF. The CDR3, as DNA: TGCGCCAGCAGCATCCGGGACGGAGGGCCACAAGAGACCCAGTACTTC. The chain joins TRBV5-1 to TRBJ2-5, with a tentative D call TRBD2 (6 bases). CDR3 length: 16 residues. V was cut by 4 bases and J by 2 bases, with 18 bases left in between. The germline V gene has CDR1 SGHRS and CDR2 YFSETQ.